This T cell receptor (beta chain) derives from a study of T-cell memory formation after mild COVID-19. MiXCR, run by TCRdb on the 5' RACE reads, gives a single entry per CDR3 protein. The data contain about 130,000 distinct CDR3 sequences, around 27% of them singletons. This clonotype was counted a few times. The CDR3 has 15 amino acids. J lost 5 bases, V lost 3 bases, and 5 bases had no gene match. The V gene is TRBV12-3 or TRBV12-4, the J gene TRBJ2-3, with 10 bases aligning to TRBD2. The source material was PBMCs or a T cell subset sorted from them (not recorded which). The sequence was collected from an adult woman who had mild COVID-19 (a few samples of this study predate the infection). Cell type and time point are not known. The CDR3 nucleotides are TGTGCCAGCAGTTTCCCAGCGGGAGGGCGAGATACGCAGTATTTT. This codes for CASSFPAGGRDTQYF.